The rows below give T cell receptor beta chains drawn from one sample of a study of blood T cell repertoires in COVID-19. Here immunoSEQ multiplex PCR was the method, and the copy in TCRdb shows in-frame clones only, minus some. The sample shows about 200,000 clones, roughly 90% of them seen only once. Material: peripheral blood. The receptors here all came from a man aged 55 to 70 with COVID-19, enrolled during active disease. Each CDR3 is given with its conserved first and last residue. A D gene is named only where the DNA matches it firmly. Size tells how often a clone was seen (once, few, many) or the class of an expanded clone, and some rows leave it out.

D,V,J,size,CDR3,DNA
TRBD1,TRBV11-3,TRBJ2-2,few,CASSQQGANTGELFF,TGTGCCAGCAGCCAACAGGGGGCAAACACCGGGGAGCTGTTTTTT
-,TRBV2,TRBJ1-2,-,CASSVTPDSSGYTF,TGTGCCAGCAGTGTAACACCGGACAGCTCTGGCTACACCTTC
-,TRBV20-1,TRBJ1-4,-,CSASGATTNEKLFF,TGCAGTGCTAGTGGAGCTACAACTAATGAAAAACTGTTTTTT
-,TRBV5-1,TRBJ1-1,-,CASSMERAVNTEAFF,TGCGCCAGCAGCATGGAACGTGCGGTGAACACTGAAGCTTTCTTT
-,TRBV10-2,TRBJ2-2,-,CASSESSLNTGELFF,TGCGCCAGCAGTGAGTCGAGCCTAAACACCGGGGAGCTGTTTTTT
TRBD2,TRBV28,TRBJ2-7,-,CASSQGLAGNEQYF,TGTGCCAGCAGTCAAGGACTAGCGGGGAACGAGCAGTACTTC
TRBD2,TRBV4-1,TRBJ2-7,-,CASSQDRVSRGSYEQYF,TGCGCCAGCAGCCAAGATAGGGTCTCGCGGGGGAGCTACGAGCAGTACTTC
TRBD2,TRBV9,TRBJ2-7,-,CASSVAGAGAFEQYF,TGTGCCAGCAGCGTAGCTGGAGCGGGAGCCTTCGAGCAGTACTTC
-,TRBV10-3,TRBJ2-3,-,CAISGSVLGPDTQYF,TGTGCCATCAGTGGGAGTGTACTAGGTCCAGATACGCAGTATTTT
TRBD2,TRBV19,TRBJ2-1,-,CASSGGSGRGYNEQFF,TGTGCCAGTAGTGGGGGGAGCGGGAGGGGCTACAATGAGCAGTTCTTC
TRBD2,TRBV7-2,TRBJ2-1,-,CASSSSGTSGYNEQFF,TGTGCCAGCAGCTCATCCGGGACTAGCGGATACAATGAGCAGTTCTTC
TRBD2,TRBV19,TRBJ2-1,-,CASSILSSGSYNEQFF,TGTGCCAGTAGTATATTGTCCAGCGGGAGTTACAATGAGCAGTTCTTC
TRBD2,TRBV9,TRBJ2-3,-,CASSVVAGGHTDTQYF,TGTGCCAGCAGCGTAGTGGCGGGGGGCCACACAGATACGCAGTATTTT
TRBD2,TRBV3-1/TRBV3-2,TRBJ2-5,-,CASSQLAGGLDQETQYF,TGTGCCAGCAGCCAACTAGCGGGGGGGTTAGACCAAGAGACCCAGTACTTC
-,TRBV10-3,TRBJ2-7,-,CAISEGGAVYEQYF,TGTGCCATCAGTGAGGGCGGGGCAGTCTACGAGCAGTACTTC
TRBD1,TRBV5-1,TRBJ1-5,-,CASSPTGTDQPQHF,TGCGCCAGCAGCCCAACAGGGACAGATCAGCCCCAGCATTTT
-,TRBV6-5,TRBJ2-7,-,CASSLQGDYEQYF,TGTGCCAGCAGTCTACAGGGTGACTACGAGCAGTACTTC